The next 31 T cell receptor beta chains were all read from a single sample in a study of early T cells in non-severe SARS-CoV-2 infection. TCRdb reprocessed the 5' RACE reads with MiXCR, giving one entry per CDR3 protein. The repertoire includes tens of thousands of distinct CDR3 sequences, around 10% of them detected once, and 4.5% sits in the top ten. Sequencing was carried out using whole blood. These receptors were taken from an adult who was a healthcare worker with PCR-confirmed SARS-CoV-2 infection or an uninfected control (not recorded which).

The V and J genes are TRBV19 and TRBJ2-5; 7 positions match TRBD1. Germline CDR1 reads LNHDA; CDR2 reads SQIVND (reference sequence). The CDR3 is made up of 14 amino acids. Trimming took 4 bases from V and 4 from J; bases not matched to a gene: 6. As DNA, the CDR3 is TGTGCCAGTAGTACAGGACAGGCCCCAGAGACCCAGTACTTC. Its protein product is CASSTGQAPETQYF.

A few counts support this clonotype. The J gene is TRBJ1-1, the V gene TRBV28; D gene uncertain. V was cut by 7 bases and J by 7 bases, with 22 bases left in between. This CDR3 region has 15 residues. The V gene's germline CDR1 is MDHEN and CDR2 SYDVKM. CDR3 protein: CASTPRSGISGEAFF. The CDR3 DNA reads as TGTGCCAGCACCCCGCGGTCTGGAATTTCGGGTGAAGCTTTCTTT.

The V and J genes are TRBV2 and TRBJ2-2; 8 positions match TRBD1. The V segment lost 5 bases and the J segment 6 bases; nucleotides outside the gene matches: 2. The CDR3 sequence is 13 residues long. Per germline, CDR1 SNHLY and CDR2 FYNNEI. DNA of the CDR3: TGTGCCAGCAGTCAGGGGGCGGCCGGGGAGCTGTTTTTT. Protein: CASSQGAAGELFF.

Comments on this clonotype: Since a much larger clone is just one base distant, this may be a read error. CDR3 amino acids: CASRDLNTEAFF. The CDR3 DNA sequence: TGTGCCAGCAGGGACTTGAACACTGAAGCTTTCTTT. This chain connects TRBV6-2 or TRBV6-3 to TRBJ1-1, with D uncertain. This CDR3 region has 12 residues. CDR1 MNHEY and CDR2 SVGEGT come from the germline V gene. The V end was cut by 6 bases, the J end by 0 bases, with 5 bases between.

This clonotype was recorded at least ten times. The chain is built from TRBV20-1 and TRBJ2-5, with a tentative D call TRBD1 (6 bases). V dropped 5 bases and J dropped 2 bases, with 12 bases sitting between them. CDR1 and CDR2 (germline): DFQATT, SNEGSKA (reference sequence). The length of the CDR3 is 13 residues. The CDR3 protein is CSAGRTVQETQYF. CDR3 nucleotide sequence: TGCAGTGCTGGCAGGACAGTACAAGAGACCCAGTACTTC.

The chain recombines TRBV10-3 with TRBJ1-6; D is unclear. Between the trimmed V and J ends, which lost 10 bases and 7 bases, there was a span of 17 bases. The CDR3 covers 14 residues. The germline CDR1 and CDR2 sequences are ENHRY and SYGVKD. The CDR3 spells CATRDIGINSPLHF. CDR3 sequence (DNA): TGTGCCACACGGGATATCGGGATCAATTCACCCCTCCACTTT.

Many counts were recorded for this clonotype. The rearrangement uses TRBV6-5 and TRBJ2-5, with D perhaps matching TRBD1 or TRBD2 (6 bases each). Looked up from germline, CDR1 is MNHEY and CDR2 is SVGAGI. V lost 4 bases, J lost 2 bases, and 17 bases lay in between. The length of the CDR3 is 16 residues. CDR3 sequence reads: CASSSLGGGEQETQYF. DNA for the CDR3: TGTGCCAGCAGTTCCCTTGGGGGCGGGGAGCAAGAGACCCAGTACTTC.

This clonotype occurred a few times. V is TRBV9 and J is TRBJ2-7, with D possibly matching TRBD2 (5 bases). Germline V gives CDR1 SGDLS, CDR2 YYNGEE. CDR3 length: 15 amino acids. Trimming took 0 bases from V and 1 from J, leaving 11 bases between them. CDR3 nucleotide sequence: TGTGCCAGCAGCGTAGACGGGGTATTGTCCTACGAGCAGTACTTC. Its protein product is CASSVDGVLSYEQYF.

The chain joins TRBV20-1 to TRBJ2-3, with unresolved D. V lost 0 bases and J 4 bases, leaving 11 bases between the germline ends. The CDR3 sequence is 14 residues long. Germline V gives CDR1 DFQATT, CDR2 SNEGSKA (reference sequence). The CDR3: CSAREPGGSDTQYF. DNA of the CDR3: TGCAGTGCTAGAGAACCGGGTGGATCAGATACGCAGTATTTT.

The rearrangement uses TRBV24-1 and TRBJ2-3; D possibly corresponds to TRBD1 (6 bases). The CDR3 runs 13 residues. The V gene's germline CDR1 is KGHDR and CDR2 SFDVKD. V dropped 4 bases and J dropped 2 bases, with 6 bases sitting between them. CDR3: CATSEGHTDTQYF. In DNA, the CDR3 is TGTGCCACCAGTGAGGGACACACAGATACGCAGTATTTT.

This clonotype was picked up many times. V usage is TRBV19 and J usage is TRBJ2-1, with 7 bases identical to TRBD2. Trimming removed 5 bases from V and 10 bases from J; junction bases left unmatched: 11. The CDR3 covers 14 residues. Germline V gene data show CDR1 as LNHDA and CDR2 as SQIVND (reference sequence). The CDR3 sequence: CASSSRTRLDEQFF. The DNA of the CDR3 is TGTGCCAGTAGTTCCAGGACTAGATTAGACGAGCAGTTCTTC.

J is TRBJ1-2 and V is TRBV7-2; D not certain. CDR3 length equals 12 residues. Germline lookup yields CDR1 SGHTA and CDR2 FQGNSA. V lost 5 bases to trimming and J lost 5 bases, with 9 bases between them. In nucleotides, the CDR3 is TGTGCCAGCAGCATGACCGGTTATGGCTACACCTTC. Its protein is CASSMTGYGYTF.

At least ten counts were recorded for this clonotype. The V call is TRBV6-1, the J call TRBJ1-6; a possible D gene is TRBD1 (6 bases). Trimming removed 4 bases from V and 8 bases from J, with 12 bases in between. In germline, CDR1 is MNHNS, CDR2 SASEGT. The CDR3 consists of 14 residues. The DNA of the CDR3 is TGTGCCAGCAGTGCTCGTGAGGGGGATTCACCCCTCCACTTT. This codes for CASSAREGDSPLHF.

The chain is built from TRBV20-1 and TRBJ2-3, with TRBD2 matching over 11 bases. Germline V CDR1 and CDR2: DFQATT, SNEGSKA (reference sequence). The trim removed 5 bases at V and 1 base at J, leaving 2 bases unmatched. The CDR3 is 14 residues long. CDR3 sequence reads: CSAVLAGGTDTQYF. The CDR3 coding sequence is TGCAGTGCTGTACTAGCGGGGGGCACAGATACGCAGTATTTT.

This clonotype was counted at least ten times. The chain joins TRBV7-2 to TRBJ2-3, with 8 bases identical to TRBD2. Germline CDR1 SGHTA, CDR2 FQGNSA. With 6 bases clipped from V and 1 base from J, the junction kept 6 bases outside the gene matches. The CDR3 runs 15 residues. The CDR3 bases are TGTGCCAGCAGGCCAGTAGCGGGGCGCACAGATACGCAGTATTTT. It is translated as CASRPVAGRTDTQYF.

The V gene is TRBV5-1, the J gene TRBJ2-2, with D uncertain. Trimming left V 1 base short and J 1 base short, with 8 bases between. Germline V lookup: CDR1 SGHRS, CDR2 YFSETQ. The CDR3 has 15 residues. This chain's CDR3 is CASSLYIQNTGELFF. DNA of the CDR3: TGCGCCAGCAGCTTGTACATACAGAACACCGGGGAGCTGTTTTTT. The full variable domain, in which reference TRBV5-1 and TRBJ2-2 provide the parts outside the CDR3, is KAGVTQTPRYLIKTRGQQVTLSCSPISGHRSVSWYQQTPGQGLQFLFEYFSETQRNKGNFPGRFSGRQFSNSRSEMNVSTLELGDSALYLCASSLYIQNTGELFFGEGSRLTVL.

The chain employs TRBV10-2 and TRBJ2-1, with D possibly matching TRBD1 (5 bases). The CDR3 runs to 14 residues. Deletions cut 2 bases from V and 9 bases from J, with 14 bases between. Germline V CDR1 and CDR2: WSHSY, SAAADI. CDR3 nucleotide sequence: TGCGCCAGCAGTGAGACCAGGGTCGGGTCTGAGCAGTTCTTC. Amino acid sequence: CASSETRVGSEQFF.

This rearrangement joins TRBV2 to TRBJ2-3, with 13 bases identical to TRBD2. Germline CDR1 SNHLY, CDR2 FYNNEI. This CDR3 contains 18 residues. The J segment lost 2 bases and the V segment lost 4 bases, leaving 9 bases of the junction unmatched. The CDR3 spells CASSASPGLAGPTDTQYF. The CDR3 region has the DNA TGTGCCAGCAGTGCCTCCCCGGGACTAGCGGGACCCACAGATACGCAGTATTTT.

This clonotype was detected ten times or more. The CDR3: CASSLGQGSSYNEQFF. CDR3 DNA sequence: TGCGCCAGCAGCTTGGGACAGGGGAGCTCCTACAATGAGCAGTTCTTC. The V and J genes are TRBV5-1 and TRBJ2-1; 8 bases agree with TRBD1. The CDR3 spans 16 residues. V was pared by 0 bases and J by 0 bases, with 2 bases of the junction left unmatched. CDR1 SGHRS and CDR2 YFSETQ come from the germline V gene.

This clonotype appeared many times. The chain employs TRBV7-9 and TRBJ1-4, with no clear D. Trimming removed 1 base from V and 7 bases from J, with 13 bases in between. Germline V gene data show CDR1 as SEHNR and CDR2 as FQNEAQ (reference sequence). The CDR3 runs 15 residues. CDR3 DNA: TGTGCCAGCAGCTTAGGGGCATATCCCTCTGAAAAACTGTTTTTT. Residues: CASSLGAYPSEKLFF.

This clonotype was observed a few times. This chain uses TRBV9 with TRBJ2-3; D unresolved. V shed 2 bases and J shed 0 bases, with 7 bases lying between them. The CDR3 length is 14 residues. CDR1 is SGDLS and CDR2 is YYNGEE in the germline V gene. The CDR3 loop is CASSVTGSTDTQYF. The CDR3 DNA sequence: TGTGCCAGCAGCGTTACTGGAAGCACAGATACGCAGTATTTT.

This clonotype was found many times. The chain recombines TRBV3-1 with TRBJ1-5; D unclear. V was clipped by 1 base and J by 7 bases, with 8 bases between them. The CDR3 runs to 13 residues. CDR1 is LGHDT, CDR2 YNNKEL, per germline (reference sequence). The CDR3 region is CASSQGTAQPQHF. In DNA form, the CDR3 reads TGTGCCAGCAGCCAAGGTACGGCGCAGCCCCAGCATTTT.

The rearrangement links TRBV28 to TRBJ2-7; possibly TRBD2 for D (5 bases). The germline CDR1 and CDR2 sequences are MDHEN and SYDVKM. V shed 4 bases and J shed 1 base, with 8 bases lying between them. CDR3 length equals 13 residues. The chain's CDR3 is CASSSRESYEQYF. DNA of the CDR3: TGTGCCAGCAGTTCGAGGGAGTCCTACGAGCAGTACTTC.

The chain has TRBV30 and TRBJ2-4; TRBD1 matches 9 bases. Germline CDR1 GTSNPN, CDR2 SVGIG (reference sequence). The CDR3 totals 13 residues. V lost 1 base and J lost 9; bases outside the gene matches: 4. The CDR3 DNA is TGTGCCTGGAGTGAGACAGGGGGGCTCATTCAGTACTTC. Protein sequence: CAWSETGGLIQYF.

CDR3 protein: CASSLDWRGEQFF. CDR3 sequence (DNA): TGTGCCAGCAGCTTAGACTGGAGGGGAGAGCAGTTCTTC. V gene TRBV7-2 combines with J gene TRBJ2-1; a possible D gene is TRBD2 (6 bases). The V and J ends lost 1 base and 10 bases respectively, with 11 bases between them. The CDR3 is made up of 13 amino acids. Germline CDR1 reads SGHTA; CDR2 reads FQGNSA.

The genes are TRBV3-1 and TRBJ2-7; TRBD2 matches 8 bases. V trimming: 5 bases; J trimming: 1 base; junction bases outside the gene matches: 7. The CDR3 is 15 residues long. The germline V gene encodes CDR1 LGHDT and CDR2 YNNKEL (reference sequence). CDR3 sequence: CASSGSGGRSYEQYF. DNA for the CDR3: TGTGCCAGCAGCGGCAGCGGGGGCCGTTCCTACGAGCAGTACTTC.

In this sample, this clonotype turned up many times. The chain links TRBV29-1 to TRBJ1-1; D gene uncertain. The germline V gene has CDR1 SQVTM and CDR2 ANQGSEA. The CDR3 is 13 residues long. The ends were cut back, 0 bases at V and 0 bases at J, with 5 bases in the middle. The CDR3 loop reads CSVEEQLNTEAFF. The CDR3 DNA sequence: TGCAGCGTTGAAGAGCAGTTGAACACTGAAGCTTTCTTT.

This chain uses TRBV7-8 with TRBJ2-7, with 9 bases identical to TRBD1. V gave up 3 bases and J gave up 3 bases; unmatched junction bases: 3. Germline V CDR1 and CDR2: SGHVS, FQNEAQ. The CDR3 loop spans 14 amino acids. As DNA, the CDR3 is TGTGCCAGCAGCTTGGACAGGGGCTACTACGAGCAGTACTTC. This encodes CASSLDRGYYEQYF.

The genes are TRBV6-2 or TRBV6-3 and TRBJ1-5; the D gene is possibly TRBD1 (6 bases). The V end was cut by 7 bases, the J end by 3 bases, with 16 bases between. CDR1 MNHEY and CDR2 SVGEGT come from the germline V gene. This CDR3 contains 15 residues. The DNA of the CDR3 is TGTGCCAGCACTCCCGACAGGCGTTTCAATCAGCCCCAGCATTTT. Protein sequence: CASTPDRRFNQPQHF.

This clonotype was counted only a few times. The chain recombines TRBV20-1 with TRBJ1-1; a weak D match, TRBD1 (5 bases). With 8 bases removed from V and 0 bases from J, the gap between germline ends came to 13 bases. The germline CDR1 and CDR2 sequences are DFQATT and SNEGSKA (reference sequence). The CDR3 is 13 residues long. The DNA for the CDR3 is TGCAGTTCTACAGGAGAACTGAACACTGAAGCTTTCTTT. The encoded protein is CSSTGELNTEAFF.

The sample holds many counts of this clonotype. The chain joins TRBV5-5 to TRBJ1-5, with a tentative D call TRBD1 (5 bases). CDR3 length: 15 amino acids. The V gene lost 3 bases and the J gene lost 2 bases, with 12 bases spanning the gap. CDR1 and CDR2 from the germline V gene are SGHKS and YYEKEE (reference sequence). CDR3 bases: TGTGCCAGCAGCTACATCGGACACGGCAATCAGCCCCAGCATTTT. Translated: CASSYIGHGNQPQHF.